This T cell receptor beta chain originates from a study of T and B cells in COVID-19 patients. On the study more broadly: Blood was sampled from COVID-19 patients who were either actively infected or recovered.

Study results and caveats: No sequencing was yet done of CD4+, regulatory or CD8+ subsets, or of SARS-CoV-2-responsive or tetramer+ sorted cells. The recovered cohort had thousands of exclusive TCR clusters, including a few dozen low generation probability clusters. In COVID-19 patients, T cell receptor beta variable and joining gene use was reportedly strongly skewed.

This clonotype appeared a few times. Its target is not known. The CDR3 has 13 amino acids. The V gene lost 0 bases and the J gene lost 3 bases, with 5 bases spanning the gap. Germline V CDR1 and CDR2: MNHEY, SVGAGI. Blood genomic DNA input for TRB amplification was about 240-500 ng. TRB rearrangements were amplified by multiplex PCR with BIOMED2 TRB-A/B primers. TCRdb reanalysed the multiplex PCR reads using MiXCR and keeps one entry per CDR3 protein. The data hold more than 15,000 distinct CDR3 sequences, with 35% to 40% observed a single time. Sample: blood. This receptor was obtained from a human donor with active COVID-19. This chain joins TRBV6-5 and TRBJ1-1; no clear D. The CDR3 bases are TGTGCCAGCAGTTACTCGTTATACACTGAAGCTTTCTTT. Its protein is CASSYSLYTEAFF.